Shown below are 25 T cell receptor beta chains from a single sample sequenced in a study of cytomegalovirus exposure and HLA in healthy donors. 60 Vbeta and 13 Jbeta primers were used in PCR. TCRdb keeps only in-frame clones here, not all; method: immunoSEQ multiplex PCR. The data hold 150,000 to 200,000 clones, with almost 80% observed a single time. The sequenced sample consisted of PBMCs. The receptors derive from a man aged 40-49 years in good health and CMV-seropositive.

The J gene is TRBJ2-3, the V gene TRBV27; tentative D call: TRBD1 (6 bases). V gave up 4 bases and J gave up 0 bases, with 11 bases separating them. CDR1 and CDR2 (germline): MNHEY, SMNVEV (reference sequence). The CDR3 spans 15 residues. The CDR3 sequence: CASSSGVPSTDTQYF. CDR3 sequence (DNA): TGTGCCAGCAGTTCAGGGGTTCCTAGCACAGATACGCAGTATTTT.

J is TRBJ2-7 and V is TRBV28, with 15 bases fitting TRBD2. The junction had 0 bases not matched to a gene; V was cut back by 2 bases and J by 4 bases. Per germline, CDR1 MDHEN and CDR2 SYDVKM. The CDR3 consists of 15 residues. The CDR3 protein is CASSLGTSGRYEQYF. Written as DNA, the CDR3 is TGTGCCAGCAGTTTAGGGACTAGCGGGAGGTACGAGCAGTACTTC.

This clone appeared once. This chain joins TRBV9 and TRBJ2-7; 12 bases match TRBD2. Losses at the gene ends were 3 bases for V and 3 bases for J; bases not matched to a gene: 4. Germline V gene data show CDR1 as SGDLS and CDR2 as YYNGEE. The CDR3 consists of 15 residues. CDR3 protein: CASSDPTSGSYEQYF. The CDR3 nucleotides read TGTGCCAGCAGCGACCCGACTAGCGGGAGCTACGAGCAGTACTTC.

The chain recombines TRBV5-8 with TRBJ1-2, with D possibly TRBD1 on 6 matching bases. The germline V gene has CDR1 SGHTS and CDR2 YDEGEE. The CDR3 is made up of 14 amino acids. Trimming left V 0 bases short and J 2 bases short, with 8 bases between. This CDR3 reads CASSLGQGNYGYTF. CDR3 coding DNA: TGTGCCAGCAGCTTGGGTCAGGGGAACTATGGCTACACCTTC.

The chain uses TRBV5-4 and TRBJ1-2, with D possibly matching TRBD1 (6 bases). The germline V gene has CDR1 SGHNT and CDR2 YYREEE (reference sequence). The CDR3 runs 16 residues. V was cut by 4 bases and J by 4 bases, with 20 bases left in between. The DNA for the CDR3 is TGTGCCAGCAGCGACTCGACAGGACCTAATACCTATGGCTACACCTTC. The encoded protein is CASSDSTGPNTYGYTF.

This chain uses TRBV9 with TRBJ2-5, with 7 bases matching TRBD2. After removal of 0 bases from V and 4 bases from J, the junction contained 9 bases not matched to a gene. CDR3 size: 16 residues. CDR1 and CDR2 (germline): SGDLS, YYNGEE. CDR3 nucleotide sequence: TGTGCCAGCAGCGTAGCTGGGGGGGAGGGCCGAGAGACCCAGTACTTC. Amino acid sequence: CASSVAGGEGRETQYF.

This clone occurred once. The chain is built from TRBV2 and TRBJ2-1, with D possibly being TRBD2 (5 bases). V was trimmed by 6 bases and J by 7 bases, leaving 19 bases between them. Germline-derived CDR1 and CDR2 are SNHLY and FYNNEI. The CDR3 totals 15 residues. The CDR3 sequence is CASSGQSGRYNEQFF. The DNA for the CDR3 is TGTGCCAGCAGCGGGCAGTCGGGAAGGTATAATGAGCAGTTCTTC.

Written as DNA, the CDR3 is TGTGCCAGCAGCGTAGGTTCCGGGACTAGCGGGGGGAATGAGCAGTTCTTC. The encoded protein is CASSVGSGTSGGNEQFF. The rearrangement uses TRBV9 and TRBJ2-1, with TRBD2 identical over 15 bases. V gave up 0 bases and J gave up 7 bases; unmatched junction bases: 5. Germline V gene lookup returns CDR1 SGDLS and CDR2 YYNGEE. This CDR3 spans 17 amino acids.

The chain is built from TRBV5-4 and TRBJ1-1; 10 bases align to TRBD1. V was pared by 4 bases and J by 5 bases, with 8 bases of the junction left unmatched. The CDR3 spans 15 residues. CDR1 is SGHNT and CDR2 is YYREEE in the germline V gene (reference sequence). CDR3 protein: CASSEGQGIGTEAFF. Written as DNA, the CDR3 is TGTGCCAGCAGCGAGGGACAGGGGATTGGTACTGAAGCTTTCTTT.

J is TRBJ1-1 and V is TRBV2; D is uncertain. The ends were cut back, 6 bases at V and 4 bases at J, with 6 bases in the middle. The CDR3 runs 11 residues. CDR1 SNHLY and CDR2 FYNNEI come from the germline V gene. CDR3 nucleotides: TGTGCCAGCAGCTTCGTCACTGAAGCTTTCTTT. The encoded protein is CASSFVTEAFF.

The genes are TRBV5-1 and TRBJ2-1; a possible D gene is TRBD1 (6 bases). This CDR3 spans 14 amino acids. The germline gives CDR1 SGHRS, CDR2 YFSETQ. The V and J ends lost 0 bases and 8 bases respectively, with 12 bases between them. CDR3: CASSLGTVADEQFF. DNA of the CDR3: TGCGCCAGCAGCTTGGGGACAGTCGCCGATGAGCAGTTCTTC.

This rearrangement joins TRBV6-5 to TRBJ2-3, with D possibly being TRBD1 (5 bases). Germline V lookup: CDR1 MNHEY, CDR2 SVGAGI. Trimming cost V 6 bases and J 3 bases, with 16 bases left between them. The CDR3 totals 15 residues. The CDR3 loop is CASRSKGRVTDTQYF. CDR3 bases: TGTGCCAGCAGGTCGAAGGGCAGGGTTACAGATACGCAGTATTTT.

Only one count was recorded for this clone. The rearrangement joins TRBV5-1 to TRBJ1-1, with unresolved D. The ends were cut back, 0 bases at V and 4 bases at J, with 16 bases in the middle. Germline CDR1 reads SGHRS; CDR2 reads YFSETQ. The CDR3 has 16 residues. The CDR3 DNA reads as TGCGCCAGCAGCTTGGGTGGGTCGGACTTAGGCACTGAAGCTTTCTTT. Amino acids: CASSLGGSDLGTEAFF.

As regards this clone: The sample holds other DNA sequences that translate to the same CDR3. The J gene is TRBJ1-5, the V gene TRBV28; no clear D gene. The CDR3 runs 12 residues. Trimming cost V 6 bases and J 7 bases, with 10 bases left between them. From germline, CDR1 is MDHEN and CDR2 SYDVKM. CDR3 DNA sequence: TGTGCCAGCAGCAGCCCGGGGCAGCCCCAGCATTTT. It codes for CASSSPGQPQHF.

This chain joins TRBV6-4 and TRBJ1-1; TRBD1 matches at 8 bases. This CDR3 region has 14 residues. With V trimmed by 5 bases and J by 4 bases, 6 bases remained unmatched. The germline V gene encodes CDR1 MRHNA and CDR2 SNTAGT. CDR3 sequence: CASSRDRRSTEAFF. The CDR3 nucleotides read TGTGCCAGCAGTCGGGACAGGAGGAGCACTGAAGCTTTCTTT.

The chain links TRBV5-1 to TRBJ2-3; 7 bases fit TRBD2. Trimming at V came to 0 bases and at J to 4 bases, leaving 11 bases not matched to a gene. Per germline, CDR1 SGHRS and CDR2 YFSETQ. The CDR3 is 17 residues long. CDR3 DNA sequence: TGCGCCAGCAGCTTGGCCGTAGGGGCGGGAGTGGCAGATACGCAGTATTTT. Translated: CASSLAVGAGVADTQYF.

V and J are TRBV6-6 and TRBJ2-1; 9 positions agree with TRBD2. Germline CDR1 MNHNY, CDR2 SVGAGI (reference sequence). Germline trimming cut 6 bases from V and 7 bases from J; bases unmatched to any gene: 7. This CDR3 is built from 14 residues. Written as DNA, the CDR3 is TGTGCCAGCAGGACTAGCGGTTTTGATAATGAGCAGTTCTTC. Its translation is CASRTSGFDNEQFF.

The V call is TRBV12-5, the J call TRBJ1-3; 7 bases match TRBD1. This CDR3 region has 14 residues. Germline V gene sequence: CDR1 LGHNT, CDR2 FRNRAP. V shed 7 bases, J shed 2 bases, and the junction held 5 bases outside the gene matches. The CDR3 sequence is CASADRVPGNTIYF. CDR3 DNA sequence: TGTGCTAGTGCAGACAGGGTGCCTGGAAACACCATATATTTT.

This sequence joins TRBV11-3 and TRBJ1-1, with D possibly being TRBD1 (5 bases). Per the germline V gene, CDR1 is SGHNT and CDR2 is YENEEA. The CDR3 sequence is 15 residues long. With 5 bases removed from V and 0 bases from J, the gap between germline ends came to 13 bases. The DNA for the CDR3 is TGTGCCAGCAGCATAGGACAAGTCATGAACACTGAAGCTTTCTTT. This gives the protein CASSIGQVMNTEAFF.

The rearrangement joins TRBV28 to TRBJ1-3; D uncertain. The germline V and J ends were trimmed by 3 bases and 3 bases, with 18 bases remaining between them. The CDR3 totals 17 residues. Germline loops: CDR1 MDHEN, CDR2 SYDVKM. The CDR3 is CASSLPLFPGIGNTIYF. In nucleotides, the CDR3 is TGTGCCAGCAGTTTGCCGCTGTTTCCAGGCATTGGAAACACCATATATTTT.

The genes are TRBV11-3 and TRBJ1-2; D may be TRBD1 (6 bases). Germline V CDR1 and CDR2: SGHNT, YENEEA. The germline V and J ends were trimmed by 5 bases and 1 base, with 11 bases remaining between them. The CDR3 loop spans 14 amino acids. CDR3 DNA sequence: TGTGCCAGCAGCCCGACAGGAGTTAACTATGGCTACACCTTC. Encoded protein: CASSPTGVNYGYTF.

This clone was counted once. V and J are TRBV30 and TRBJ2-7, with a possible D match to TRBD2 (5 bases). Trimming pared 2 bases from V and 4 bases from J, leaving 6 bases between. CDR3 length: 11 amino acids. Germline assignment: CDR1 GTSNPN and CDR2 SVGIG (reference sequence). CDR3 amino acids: CAWSTGYEQYF. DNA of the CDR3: TGTGCCTGGAGTACGGGATACGAGCAGTACTTC.

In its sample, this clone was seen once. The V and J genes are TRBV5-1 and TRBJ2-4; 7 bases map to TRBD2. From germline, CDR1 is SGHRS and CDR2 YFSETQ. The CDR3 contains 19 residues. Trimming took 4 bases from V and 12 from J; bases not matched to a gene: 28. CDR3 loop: CASSPHGGRLAPRDGSQYF. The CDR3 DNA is TGCGCCAGCAGCCCGCACGGGGGGAGACTAGCTCCCCGGGACGGCAGTCAGTACTTC.

CDR3 loop: CASSNRWGRGPLEQYF. The CDR3, as DNA: TGCGCCAGCAGCAATCGCTGGGGCAGGGGCCCTTTAGAGCAGTACTTC. The genes are TRBV5-1 and TRBJ2-7; perhaps TRBD1 as D (6 bases). Trimming removed 4 bases from V and 7 bases from J, with 24 bases in between. The length of the CDR3 is 16 residues. The germline gives CDR1 SGHRS, CDR2 YFSETQ.

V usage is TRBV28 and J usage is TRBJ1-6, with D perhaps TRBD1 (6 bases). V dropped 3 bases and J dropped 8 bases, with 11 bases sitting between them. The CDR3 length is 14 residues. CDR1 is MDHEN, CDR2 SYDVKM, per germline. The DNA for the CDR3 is TGTGCCAGCAGTTTGTGGACAGCCCATTCACCCCTCCACTTT. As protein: CASSLWTAHSPLHF. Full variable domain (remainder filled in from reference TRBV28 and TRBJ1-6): DVKVTQSSRYLVKRTGEKVFLECVQDMDHENMFWYRQDPGLGLRLIYFSYDVKMKEKGDIPEGYSVSREKKERFSLILESASTNQTSMYLCASSLWTAHSPLHFGNGTRLTVT.